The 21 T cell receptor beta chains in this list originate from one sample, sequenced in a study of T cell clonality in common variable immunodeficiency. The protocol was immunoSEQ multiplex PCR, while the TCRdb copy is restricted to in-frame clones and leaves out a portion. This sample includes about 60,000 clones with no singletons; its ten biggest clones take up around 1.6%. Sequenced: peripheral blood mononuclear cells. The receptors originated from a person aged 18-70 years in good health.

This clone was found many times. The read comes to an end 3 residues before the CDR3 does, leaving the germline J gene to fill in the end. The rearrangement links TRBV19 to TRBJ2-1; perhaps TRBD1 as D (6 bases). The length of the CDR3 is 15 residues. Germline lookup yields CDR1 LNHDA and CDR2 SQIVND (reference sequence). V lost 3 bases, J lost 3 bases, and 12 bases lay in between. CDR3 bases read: TGTGCCAGTAGTATTGGGACAAGACACTACAATGAG. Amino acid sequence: CASSIGTRHYNE. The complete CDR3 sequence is CASSIGTRHYNEQFF.

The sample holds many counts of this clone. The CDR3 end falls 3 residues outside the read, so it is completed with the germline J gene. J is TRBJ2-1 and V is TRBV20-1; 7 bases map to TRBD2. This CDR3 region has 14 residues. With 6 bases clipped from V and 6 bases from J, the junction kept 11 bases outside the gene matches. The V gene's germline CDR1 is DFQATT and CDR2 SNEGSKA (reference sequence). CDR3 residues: CSAGDYQRPNEQFF. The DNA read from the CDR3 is TGCAGTGCGGGGGACTACCAAAGGCCCAATGAG.

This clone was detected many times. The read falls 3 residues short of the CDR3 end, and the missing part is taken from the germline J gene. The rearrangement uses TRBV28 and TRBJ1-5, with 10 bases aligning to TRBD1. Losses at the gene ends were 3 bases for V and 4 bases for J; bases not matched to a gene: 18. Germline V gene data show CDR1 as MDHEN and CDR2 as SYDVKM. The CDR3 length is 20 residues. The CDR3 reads CASSLIRDRGGGEWNQPQHF. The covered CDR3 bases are TGTGCCAGCAGTTTGATCCGGGACAGGGGAGGGGGCGAGTGGAATCAGCCC. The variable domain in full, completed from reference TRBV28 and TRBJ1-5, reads DVKVTQSSRYLVKRTGEKVFLECVQDMDHENMFWYRQDPGLGLRLIYFSYDVKMKEKGDIPEGYSVSREKKERFSLILESASTNQTSMYLCASSLIRDRGGGEWNQPQHFGDGTRLSIL.

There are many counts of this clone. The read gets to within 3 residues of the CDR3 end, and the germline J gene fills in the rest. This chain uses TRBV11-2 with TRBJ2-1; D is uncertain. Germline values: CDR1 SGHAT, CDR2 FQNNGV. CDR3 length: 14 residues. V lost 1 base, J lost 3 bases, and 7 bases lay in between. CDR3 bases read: TGTGCCAGCAGCTTAGTCCAGGTCTACAATGAG. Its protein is CASSLVQVYNE. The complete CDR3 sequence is CASSLVQVYNEQFF. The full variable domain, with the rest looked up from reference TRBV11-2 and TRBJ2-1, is EAGVAQSPRYKIIEKRQSVAFWCNPISGHATLYWYQQILGQGPKLLIQFQNNGVVDDSQLPKDRFSAERLKGVDSTLKIQPAKLEDSAVYLCASSLVQVYNEQFFGPGTRLTVL.

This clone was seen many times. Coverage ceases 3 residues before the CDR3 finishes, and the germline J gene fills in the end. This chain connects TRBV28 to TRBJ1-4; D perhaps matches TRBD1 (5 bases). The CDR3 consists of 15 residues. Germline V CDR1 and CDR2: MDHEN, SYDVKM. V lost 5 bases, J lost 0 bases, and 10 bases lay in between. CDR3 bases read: TGTGCCAGCAGTCTTCAGGGAGCAACTAATGAAAAA. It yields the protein CASSLQGATNEK. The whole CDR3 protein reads CASSLQGATNEKLFF.

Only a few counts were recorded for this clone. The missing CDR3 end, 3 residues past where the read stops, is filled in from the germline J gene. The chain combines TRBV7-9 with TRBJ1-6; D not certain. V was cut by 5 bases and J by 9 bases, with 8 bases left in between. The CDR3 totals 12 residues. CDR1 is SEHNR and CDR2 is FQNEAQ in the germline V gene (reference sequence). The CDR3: CASSLGGSPLHF. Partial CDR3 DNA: TGTGCCAGCAGCCTTGGCGGTTCACCC.

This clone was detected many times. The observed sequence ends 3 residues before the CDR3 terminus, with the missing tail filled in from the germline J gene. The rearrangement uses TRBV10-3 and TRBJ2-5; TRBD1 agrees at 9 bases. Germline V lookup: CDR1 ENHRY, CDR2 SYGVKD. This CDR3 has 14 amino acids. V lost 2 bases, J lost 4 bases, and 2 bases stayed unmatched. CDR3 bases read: TGTGCCATCAGTGAGGGGACAGGGCGAGAGACC. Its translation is CAISEGTGRET. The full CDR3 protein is CAISEGTGRETQYF.

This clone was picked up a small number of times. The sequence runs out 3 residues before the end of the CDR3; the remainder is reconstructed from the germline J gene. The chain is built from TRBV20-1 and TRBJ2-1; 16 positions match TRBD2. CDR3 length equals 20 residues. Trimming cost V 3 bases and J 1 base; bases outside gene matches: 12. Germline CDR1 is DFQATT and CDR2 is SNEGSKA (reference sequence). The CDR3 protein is CSASGAPGLAGGGSYNEQFF. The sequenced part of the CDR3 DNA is TGCAGTGCTAGTGGCGCCCCGGGACTAGCGGGAGGGGGTTCCTACAATGAG.

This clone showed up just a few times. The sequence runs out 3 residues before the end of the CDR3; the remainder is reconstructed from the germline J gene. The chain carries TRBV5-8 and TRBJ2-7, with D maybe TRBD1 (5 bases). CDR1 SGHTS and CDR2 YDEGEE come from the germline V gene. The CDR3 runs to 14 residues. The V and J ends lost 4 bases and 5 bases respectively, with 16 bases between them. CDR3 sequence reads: CASSGQGQKDEQYF. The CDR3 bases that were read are TGTGCCAGCAGCGGACAAGGACAAAAGGACGAG.

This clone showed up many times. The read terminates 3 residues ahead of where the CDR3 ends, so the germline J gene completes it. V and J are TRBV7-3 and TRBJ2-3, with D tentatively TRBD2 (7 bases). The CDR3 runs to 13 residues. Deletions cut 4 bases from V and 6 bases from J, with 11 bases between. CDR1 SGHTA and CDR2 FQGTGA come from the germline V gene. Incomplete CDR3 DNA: TGTGCCAGCAGCTCACAGGGAGGGGATACG. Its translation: CASSSQGGDT. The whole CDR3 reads CASSSQGGDTQYF.

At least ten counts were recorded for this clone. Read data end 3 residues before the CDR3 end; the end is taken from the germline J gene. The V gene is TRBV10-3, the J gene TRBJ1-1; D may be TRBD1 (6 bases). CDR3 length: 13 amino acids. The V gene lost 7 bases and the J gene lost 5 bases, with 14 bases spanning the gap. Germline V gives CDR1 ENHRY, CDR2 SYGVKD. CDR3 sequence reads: CAIKRGGGTEAFF. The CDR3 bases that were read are TGTGCCATCAAGAGGGGGGGAGGTACTGAA.

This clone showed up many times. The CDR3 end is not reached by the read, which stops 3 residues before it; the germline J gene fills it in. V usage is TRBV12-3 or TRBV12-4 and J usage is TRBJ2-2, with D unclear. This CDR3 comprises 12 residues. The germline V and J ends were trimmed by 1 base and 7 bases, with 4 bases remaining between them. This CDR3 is CASSLGLGELFF. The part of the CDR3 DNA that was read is TGTGCCAGCAGTTTAGGACTCGGGGAG.

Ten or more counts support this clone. The CDR3 bases that were read are TGTGCCAGCAGCTTAGGGCAGGGGGGATCCTACGAG. Protein product: CASSLGQGGSYE. The CDR3 reads in full as CASSLGQGGSYEQYF. V and J are TRBV7-2 and TRBJ2-7, with TRBD1 as a possible D gene (7 bases). The read is 3 residues too short to cover the CDR3 end, so that end is filled in from the germline J gene. The CDR3 has 15 amino acids. Germline V lookup: CDR1 SGHTA, CDR2 FQGNSA. V was clipped by 1 base and J by 1 base, with 11 bases between them.

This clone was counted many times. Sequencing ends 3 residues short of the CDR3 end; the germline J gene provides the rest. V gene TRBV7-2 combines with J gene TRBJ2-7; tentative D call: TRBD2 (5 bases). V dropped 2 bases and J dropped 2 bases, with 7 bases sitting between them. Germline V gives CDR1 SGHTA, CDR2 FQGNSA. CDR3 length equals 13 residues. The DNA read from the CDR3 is TGTGCCAGCAGCTTACTAGCAGCCTACGAG. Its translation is CASSLLAAYE. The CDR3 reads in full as CASSLLAAYEQYF. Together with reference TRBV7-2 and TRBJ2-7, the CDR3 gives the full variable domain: GAGVSQSPSNKVTEKGKDVELRCDPISGHTALYWYRQSLGQGLEFLIYFQGNSAPDKSGLPSDRFSAERTGGSVSTLTIQRTQQEDSAVYLCASSLLAAYEQYFGPGTRLTVT.

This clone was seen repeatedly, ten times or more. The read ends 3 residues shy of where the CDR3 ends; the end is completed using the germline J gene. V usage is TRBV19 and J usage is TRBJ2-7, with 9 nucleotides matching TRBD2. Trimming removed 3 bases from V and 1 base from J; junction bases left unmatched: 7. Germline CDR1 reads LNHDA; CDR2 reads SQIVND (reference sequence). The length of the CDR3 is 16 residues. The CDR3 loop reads CASSMSSAGGSYEQYF. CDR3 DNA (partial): TGTGCCAGTAGTATGTCATCAGCGGGAGGATCCTACGAG.

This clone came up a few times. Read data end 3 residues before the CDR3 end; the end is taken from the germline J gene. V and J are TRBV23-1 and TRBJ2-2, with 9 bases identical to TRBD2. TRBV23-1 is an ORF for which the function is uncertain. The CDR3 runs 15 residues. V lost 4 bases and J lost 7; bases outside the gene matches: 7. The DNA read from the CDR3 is TGCGCCAGCAGTCCCCAGGGGCGGGAGGGCGGGGAG. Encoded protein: CASSPQGREGGE. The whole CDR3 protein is CASSPQGREGGELFF.

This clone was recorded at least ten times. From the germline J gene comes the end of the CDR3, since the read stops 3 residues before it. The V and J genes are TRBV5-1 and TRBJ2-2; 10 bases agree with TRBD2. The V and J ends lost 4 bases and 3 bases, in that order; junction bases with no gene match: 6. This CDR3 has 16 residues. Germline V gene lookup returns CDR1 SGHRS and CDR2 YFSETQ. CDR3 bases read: TGCGCCAGCAGCCTAGCGGGAGCGTCGTACACCGGGGAG. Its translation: CASSLAGASYTGE. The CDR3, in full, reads CASSLAGASYTGELFF. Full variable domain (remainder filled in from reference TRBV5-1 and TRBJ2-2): KAGVTQTPRYLIKTRGQQVTLSCSPISGHRSVSWYQQTPGQGLQFLFEYFSETQRNKGNFPGRFSGRQFSNSRSEMNVSTLELGDSALYLCASSLAGASYTGELFFGEGSRLTVL.

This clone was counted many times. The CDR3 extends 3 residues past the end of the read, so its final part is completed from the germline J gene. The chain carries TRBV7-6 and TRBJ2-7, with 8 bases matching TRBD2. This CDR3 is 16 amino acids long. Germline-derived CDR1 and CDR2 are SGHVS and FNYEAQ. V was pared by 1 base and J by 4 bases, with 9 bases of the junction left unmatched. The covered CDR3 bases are TGTGCCAGCAGCTTAGAGCCGGGACTAGTAGGGTACGAG. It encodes CASSLEPGLVGYE. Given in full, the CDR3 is CASSLEPGLVGYEQYF.

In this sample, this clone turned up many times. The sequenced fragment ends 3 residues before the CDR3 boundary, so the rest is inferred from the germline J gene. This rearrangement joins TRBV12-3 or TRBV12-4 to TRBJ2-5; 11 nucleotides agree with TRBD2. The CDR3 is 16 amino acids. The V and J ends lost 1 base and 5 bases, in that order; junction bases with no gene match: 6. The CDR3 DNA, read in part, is TGTGCCAGCAGTTTAGGGGTAGCGGGAGGGTTGGAGACC. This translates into CASSLGVAGGLET. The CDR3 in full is CASSLGVAGGLETQYF.

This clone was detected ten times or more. Partial CDR3 DNA: TGTGCCAGCAGGCCGAGGGGCGCCCCAGATACG. Protein product: CASRPRGAPDT. The entire CDR3 sequence reads CASRPRGAPDTQYF. J is TRBJ2-3 and V is TRBV6-2 or TRBV6-3; the D call may be TRBD1 or TRBD2 (5 bases each). The CDR3 end falls 3 residues outside the read, so it is completed with the germline J gene. Germline V lookup: CDR1 MNHEY, CDR2 SVGEGT. V dropped 6 bases and J dropped 4 bases, with 14 bases sitting between them. The CDR3 extends over 14 amino acids.

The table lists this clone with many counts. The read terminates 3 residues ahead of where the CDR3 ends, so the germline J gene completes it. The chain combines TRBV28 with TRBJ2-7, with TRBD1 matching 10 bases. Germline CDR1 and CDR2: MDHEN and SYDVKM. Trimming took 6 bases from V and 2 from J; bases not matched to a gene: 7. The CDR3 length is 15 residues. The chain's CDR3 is CASRRQGANTYEQYF. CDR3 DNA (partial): TGTGCCAGCAGACGACAGGGGGCCAACACCTACGAG.